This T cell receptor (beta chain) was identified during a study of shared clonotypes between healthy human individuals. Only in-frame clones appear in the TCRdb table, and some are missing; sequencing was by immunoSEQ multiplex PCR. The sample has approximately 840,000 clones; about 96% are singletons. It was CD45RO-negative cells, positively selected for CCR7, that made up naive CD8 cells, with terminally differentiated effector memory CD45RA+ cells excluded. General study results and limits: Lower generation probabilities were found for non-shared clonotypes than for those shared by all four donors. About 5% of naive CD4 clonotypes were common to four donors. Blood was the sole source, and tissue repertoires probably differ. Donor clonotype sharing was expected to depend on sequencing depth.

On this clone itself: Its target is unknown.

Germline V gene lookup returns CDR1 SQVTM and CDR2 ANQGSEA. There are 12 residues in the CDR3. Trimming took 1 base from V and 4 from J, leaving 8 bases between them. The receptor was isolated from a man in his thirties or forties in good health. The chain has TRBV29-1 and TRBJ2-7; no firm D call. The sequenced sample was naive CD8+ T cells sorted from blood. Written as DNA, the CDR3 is TGCAGCGTTGAAGGAGGTCGATACGAGCAGTACTTC. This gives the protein CSVEGGRYEQYF.